Presented here are 14 T cell receptor beta chains from one specimen sequenced in a study of cytomegalovirus exposure and HLA in healthy donors (dated by TCRdb to 2017 to 2019). The library was built by means of the immunoSEQ multiplex PCR assay. For the multiplex PCR, a mixture combining 60 forward primers for TCR Vbeta segments and 13 reverse primers for TCR Jbeta segments was used. In TCRdb, the immuneACCESS table is reduced to in-frame sequences with V and J assigned. These tables do not hold every clone; where another copy was compared, an unresolved V gene accounts for under half, and the others remain unexplained. The sample profile shows 120,000 to 150,000 clones; about three quarters of them were found once. The top ten clonotypes cover 1.5% to 2% of the sample. The sequencing input was PBMCs. The receptor set was obtained from a woman in her twenties or thirties in good health and CMV-seronegative.

This rearrangement joins TRBV27 to TRBJ2-7; 7 nucleotides match TRBD1. The CDR3 has 14 residues. The germline V gene has CDR1 MNHEY and CDR2 SMNVEV (reference sequence). V lost 5 bases to trimming and J lost 4 bases; unmatched junction nucleotides: 8. In DNA, the CDR3 is TGTGCCAGCAGTATACAGGGGTCAGATTACGAGCAGTACTTC. The encoded protein is CASSIQGSDYEQYF.

The chain uses TRBV4-3 and TRBJ1-1; tentative D call: TRBD1 (6 bases). The V and J ends lost 4 bases and 5 bases respectively, with 14 bases between them. The CDR3 spans 14 residues. The V gene's germline CDR1 is LGHNA and CDR2 YSLEER. CDR3 sequence (DNA): TGCGCCAGCAGCCTTTCCGACAGGAGGACTGAAGCTTTCTTT. Translation: CASSLSDRRTEAFF.

The chain has TRBV4-1 and TRBJ1-1; 8 nucleotides match TRBD1. V trimming: 4 bases; J trimming: 2 bases; junction bases outside the gene matches: 9. Germline values: CDR1 MGHRA, CDR2 YSYEKL. This CDR3 contains 16 residues. The DNA for the CDR3 is TGCGCCAGCAGCCGAGACCTGGGACAGGTTAACACTGAAGCTTTCTTT. Translating it yields CASSRDLGQVNTEAFF.

This chain links TRBV5-1 with TRBJ1-1; D is unclear. This CDR3 is 14 amino acids long. Germline-derived CDR1 and CDR2 are SGHRS and YFSETQ. V shed 0 bases and J shed 1 base, with 7 bases lying between them. The CDR3 reads CASSLATANTEAFF. Written as DNA, the CDR3 is TGCGCCAGCAGCTTGGCAACTGCGAACACTGAAGCTTTCTTT.

This clone is a singleton in its sample. In DNA form, the CDR3 reads TGTGCCAGCAGCGTAGAGGCGATTCAACAGCCGAACAATGAGCAGTTCTTC. It translates to CASSVEAIQQPNNEQFF. The chain has TRBV9 and TRBJ2-1; unclear D gene. From germline, CDR1 is SGDLS and CDR2 YYNGEE. The CDR3 is 17 residues long. The V and J ends lost 0 bases and 5 bases respectively, with 18 bases between them. Full variable domain (outside the CDR3, taken from reference TRBV9 and TRBJ2-1): DSGVTQTPKHLITATGQRVTLRCSPRSGDLSVYWYQQSLDQGLQFLIQYYNGEERAKGNILERFSAQQFPDLHSELNLSSLELGDSALYFCASSVEAIQQPNNEQFFGPGTRLTVL.

The chain carries TRBV4-1 and TRBJ1-4, with 10 bases identical to TRBD1. V gave up 5 bases and J gave up 14 bases; unmatched junction bases: 23. CDR3 length: 18 residues. The V gene's germline CDR1 is MGHRA and CDR2 YSYEKL. CDR3 sequence: CASSSTFTRQGASIWLFF. In DNA form, the CDR3 reads TGCGCCAGCAGCTCCACCTTTACAAGACAGGGGGCGAGTATTTGGCTGTTTTTT.

The rearrangement links TRBV6-6 to TRBJ2-5; tentative D call: TRBD2 (7 bases). The CDR3 runs 14 residues. From germline, CDR1 is MNHNY and CDR2 SVGAGI (reference sequence). V lost 10 bases to trimming and J lost 5 bases, with 20 bases between them. CDR3 in DNA: TGTGCCACCGGGGGGCGGGGTACTTGGGAGACCCAGTACTTC. Translated, it gives CATGGRGTWETQYF.

The table lists this clone with a few counts. The chain recombines TRBV19 with TRBJ2-3; 9 bases align to TRBD2. Looked up from germline, CDR1 is LNHDA and CDR2 is SQIVND (reference sequence). V gave up 3 bases and J gave up 8 bases; unmatched junction bases: 6. This CDR3 spans 14 amino acids. The CDR3: CASSMAGGLGTQYF. The DNA for the CDR3 is TGTGCCAGTAGTATGGCGGGGGGGTTAGGTACGCAGTATTTT.

CDR3 DNA sequence: TGTGCCACCAGCAGAGATAAAGGTAGCGCCTATGGCTACACCTTC. Translated: CATSRDKGSAYGYTF. The rearrangement joins TRBV15 to TRBJ1-2; D is ambiguous. V dropped 0 bases and J dropped 4 bases, with 12 bases sitting between them. CDR3 length: 15 residues. CDR1 is LNHNV and CDR2 is YYDKDF in the germline V gene (reference sequence). The full variable domain, rest sourced from reference TRBV15 and TRBJ1-2, is DAMVIQNPRYQVTQFGKPVTLSCSQTLNHNVMYWYQQKSSQAPKLLFHYYDKDFNNEADTPDNFQSRRPNTSFCFLDIRSPGLGDTAMYLCATSRDKGSAYGYTFGSGTRLTVV.

The chain recombines TRBV7-8 with TRBJ2-7; 9 bases are a match to TRBD1. J gave up 3 bases and V 5 bases, and 11 bases lay outside the gene matches. Per the germline V gene, CDR1 is SGHVS and CDR2 is FQNEAQ. CDR3 length equals 16 residues. The DNA for the CDR3 is TGTGCCAGCAGCACATACAGGGGGCGAGACGACTACGAGCAGTACTTC. Protein: CASSTYRGRDDYEQYF.

This chain links TRBV13 with TRBJ2-5; TRBD1 agrees at 8 bases. Unmatched junction bases numbered 4, after V lost 3 bases and J lost 4 bases. The CDR3 has 14 residues. CDR1 and CDR2 from the germline V gene are PRHDT and FYEKMQ (reference sequence). CDR3 protein: CASSLSDRVETQYF. The CDR3 DNA reads TGTGCCAGCAGCTTGTCGGACAGGGTAGAGACCCAGTACTTC.

This sequence joins TRBV5-6 and TRBJ2-4; possible D gene TRBD2, 7 bases. Trimming cost V 4 bases and J 8 bases, with 16 bases left between them. The CDR3 runs 14 residues. The germline CDR1 and CDR2 sequences are SGHDT and YYEEEE. CDR3 in amino acids: CASSPREGGDIQYF. CDR3 DNA: TGTGCCAGCAGCCCTAGGGAGGGGGGGGACATTCAGTACTTC.

This clone was detected only once. The CDR3 loop reads CSAKGQGSYGYTF. CDR3 nucleotide sequence: TGCAGCGCCAAAGGGCAGGGCAGCTATGGCTACACCTTC. The V call is TRBV29-1, the J call TRBJ1-2; a weak D match, TRBD1 (5 bases). Trimming pared 7 bases from V and 4 bases from J, leaving 16 bases between. The V gene's germline CDR1 is SQVTM and CDR2 ANQGSEA. This CDR3 spans 13 amino acids.

The gene calls are TRBV12-5 and TRBJ2-3, with TRBD2 as a possible D gene (7 bases). The CDR3 is 16 residues long. Trimming removed 9 bases from V and 2 bases from J, with 21 bases in between. The germline gives CDR1 LGHNT, CDR2 FRNRAP. CDR3 nucleotide sequence: TGTGCTAGCGCTGGGAGGGGAGCAGGGGCCACAGATACGCAGTATTTT. Protein product: CASAGRGAGATDTQYF.